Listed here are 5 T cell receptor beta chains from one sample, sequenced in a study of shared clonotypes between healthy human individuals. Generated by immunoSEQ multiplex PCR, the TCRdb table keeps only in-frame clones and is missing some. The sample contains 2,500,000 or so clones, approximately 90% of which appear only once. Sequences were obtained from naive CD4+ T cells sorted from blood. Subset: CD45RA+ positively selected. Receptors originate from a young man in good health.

The CDR3 DNA sequence: TGCGCCAGCAGTCTAGCGGGGCATTACAATGAGCAGTTCTTC. Its translation is CASSLAGHYNEQFF. The chain combines TRBV10-1 with TRBJ2-1; 9 positions agree with TRBD2. The CDR3 consists of 14 residues. Trimming at V came to 5 bases and at J to 4 bases, leaving 3 bases not matched to a gene. Germline V gene data show CDR1 as WNHNN and CDR2 as SYGVQD (reference sequence).

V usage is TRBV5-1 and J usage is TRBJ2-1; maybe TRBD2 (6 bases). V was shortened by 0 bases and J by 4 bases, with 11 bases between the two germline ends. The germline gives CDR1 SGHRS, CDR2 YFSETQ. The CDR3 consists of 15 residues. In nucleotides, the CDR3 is TGCGCCAGCAGCTTGGGCGGGGACCTATACAATGAGCAGTTCTTC. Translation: CASSLGGDLYNEQFF.

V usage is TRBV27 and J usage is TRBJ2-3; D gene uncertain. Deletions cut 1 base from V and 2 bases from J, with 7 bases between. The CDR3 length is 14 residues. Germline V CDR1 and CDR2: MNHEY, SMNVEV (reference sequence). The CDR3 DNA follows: TGTGCCAGCAGTTTATTCGGGTCCACAGATACGCAGTATTTT. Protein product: CASSLFGSTDTQYF.

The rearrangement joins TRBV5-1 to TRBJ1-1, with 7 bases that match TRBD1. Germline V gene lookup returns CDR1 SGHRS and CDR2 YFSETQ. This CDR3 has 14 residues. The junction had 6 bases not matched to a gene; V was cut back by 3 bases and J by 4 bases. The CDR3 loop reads CASSYDRAGTEAFF. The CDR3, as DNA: TGCGCCAGCAGCTACGACAGGGCCGGCACTGAAGCTTTCTTT. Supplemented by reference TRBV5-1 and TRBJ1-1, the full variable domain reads KAGVTQTPRYLIKTRGQQVTLSCSPISGHRSVSWYQQTPGQGLQFLFEYFSETQRNKGNFPGRFSGRQFSNSRSEMNVSTLELGDSALYLCASSYDRAGTEAFFGQGTRLTVV.

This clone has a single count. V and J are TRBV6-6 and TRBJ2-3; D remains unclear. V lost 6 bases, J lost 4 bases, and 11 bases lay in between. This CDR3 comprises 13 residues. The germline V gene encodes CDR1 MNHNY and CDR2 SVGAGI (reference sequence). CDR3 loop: CASRATKADTQYF. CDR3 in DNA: TGTGCCAGCAGAGCGACCAAAGCAGATACGCAGTATTTT.